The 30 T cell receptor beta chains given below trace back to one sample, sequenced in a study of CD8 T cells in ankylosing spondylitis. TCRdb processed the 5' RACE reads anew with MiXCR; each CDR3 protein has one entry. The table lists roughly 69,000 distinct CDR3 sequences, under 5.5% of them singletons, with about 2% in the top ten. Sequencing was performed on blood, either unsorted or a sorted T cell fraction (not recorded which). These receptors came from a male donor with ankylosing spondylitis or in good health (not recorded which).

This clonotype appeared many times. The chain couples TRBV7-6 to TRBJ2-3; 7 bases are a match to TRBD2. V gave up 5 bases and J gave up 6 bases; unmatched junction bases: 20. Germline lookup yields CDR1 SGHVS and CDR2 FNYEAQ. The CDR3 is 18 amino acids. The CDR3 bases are TGTGCCAGCAGCCAAACAACTAAGACTAGCCTCCCAACCGATACGCAGTATTTT. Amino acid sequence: CASSQTTKTSLPTDTQYF.

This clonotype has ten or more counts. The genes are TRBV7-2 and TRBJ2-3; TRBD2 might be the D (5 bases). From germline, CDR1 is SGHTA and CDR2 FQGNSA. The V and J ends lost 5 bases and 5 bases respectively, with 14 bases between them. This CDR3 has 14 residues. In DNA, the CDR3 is TGTGCCAGCAGCGAAAACGGGGTGGGAGATACGCAGTATTTT. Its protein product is CASSENGVGDTQYF. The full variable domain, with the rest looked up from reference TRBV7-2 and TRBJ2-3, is GAGVSQSPSNKVTEKGKDVELRCDPISGHTALYWYRQSLGQGLEFLIYFQGNSAPDKSGLPSDRFSAERTGGSVSTLTIQRTQQEDSAVYLCASSENGVGDTQYFGPGTRLTVL.

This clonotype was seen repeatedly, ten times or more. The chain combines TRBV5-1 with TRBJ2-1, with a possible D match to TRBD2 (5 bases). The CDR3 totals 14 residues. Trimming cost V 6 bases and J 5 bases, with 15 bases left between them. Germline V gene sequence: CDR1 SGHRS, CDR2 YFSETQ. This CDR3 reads CASTLGGAHNEQFF. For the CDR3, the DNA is TGCGCCAGCACCCTCGGAGGTGCCCACAATGAGCAGTTCTTC.

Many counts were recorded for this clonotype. Written as DNA, the CDR3 is TGTGCCAGCAGTGGGACAGGGGTTATGAACACTGAAGCTTTCTTT. Residues: CASSGTGVMNTEAFF. The rearrangement links TRBV28 to TRBJ1-1; 10 bases are shared with TRBD1. CDR3 length equals 15 residues. The V segment lost 5 bases and the J segment 0 bases; nucleotides outside the gene matches: 3. In germline, CDR1 is MDHEN, CDR2 SYDVKM.

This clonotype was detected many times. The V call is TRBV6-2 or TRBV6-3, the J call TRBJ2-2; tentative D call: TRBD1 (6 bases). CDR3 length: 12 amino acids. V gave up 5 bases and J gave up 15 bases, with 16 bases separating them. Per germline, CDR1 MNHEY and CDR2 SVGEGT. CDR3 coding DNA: TGTGCCAGCAGTAATACAGGGCTGATGGTGTTTTTT. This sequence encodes CASSNTGLMVFF.

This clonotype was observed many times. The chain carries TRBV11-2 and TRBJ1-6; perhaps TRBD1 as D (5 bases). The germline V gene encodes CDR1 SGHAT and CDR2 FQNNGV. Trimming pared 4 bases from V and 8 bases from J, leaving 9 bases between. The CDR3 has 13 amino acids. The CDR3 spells CASSSQGDSPLHF. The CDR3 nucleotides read TGTGCCAGCAGCTCCCAAGGGGATTCACCCCTCCACTTT. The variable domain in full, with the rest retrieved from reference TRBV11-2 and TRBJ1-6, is EAGVAQSPRYKIIEKRQSVAFWCNPISGHATLYWYQQILGQGPKLLIQFQNNGVVDDSQLPKDRFSAERLKGVDSTLKIQPAKLEDSAVYLCASSSQGDSPLHFGNGTRLTVT.

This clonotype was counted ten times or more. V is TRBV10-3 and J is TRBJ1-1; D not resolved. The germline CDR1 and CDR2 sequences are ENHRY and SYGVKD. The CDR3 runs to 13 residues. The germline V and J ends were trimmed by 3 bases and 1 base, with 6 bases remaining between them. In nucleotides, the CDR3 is TGTGCCATCAGTGAAGGAGCGAACACTGAAGCTTTCTTT. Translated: CAISEGANTEAFF.

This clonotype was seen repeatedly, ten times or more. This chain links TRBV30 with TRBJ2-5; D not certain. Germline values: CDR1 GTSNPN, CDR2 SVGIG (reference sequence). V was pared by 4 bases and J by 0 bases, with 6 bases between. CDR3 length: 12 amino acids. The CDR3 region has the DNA TGTGCCTGGAACCAGGACCAAGAGACCCAGTACTTC. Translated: CAWNQDQETQYF.

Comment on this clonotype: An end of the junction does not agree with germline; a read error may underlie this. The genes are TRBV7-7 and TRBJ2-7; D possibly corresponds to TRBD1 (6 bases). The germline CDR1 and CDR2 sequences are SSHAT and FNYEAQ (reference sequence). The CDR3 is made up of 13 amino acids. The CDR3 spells CASSLSRGYEQYF. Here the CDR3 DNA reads TGTGCTAGCAGCTTAAGCAGGGGCTACGAGCAGTACTTC.

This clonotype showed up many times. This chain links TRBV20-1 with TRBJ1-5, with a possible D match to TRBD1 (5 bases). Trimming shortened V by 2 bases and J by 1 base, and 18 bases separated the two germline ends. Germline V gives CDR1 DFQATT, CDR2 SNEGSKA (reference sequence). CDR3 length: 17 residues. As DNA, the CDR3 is TGCAGTGCTAGAAGGGGTACGGGTATCTCGAGCAATCAGCCCCAGCATTTT. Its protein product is CSARRGTGISSNQPQHF.

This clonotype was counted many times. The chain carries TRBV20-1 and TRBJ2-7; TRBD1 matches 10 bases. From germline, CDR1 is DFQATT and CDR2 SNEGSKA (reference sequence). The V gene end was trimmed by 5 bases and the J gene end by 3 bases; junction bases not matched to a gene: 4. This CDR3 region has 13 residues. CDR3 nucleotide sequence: TGCAGTGCTCCTAGGACAGGGGGCTACGAGCAGTACTTC. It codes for CSAPRTGGYEQYF.

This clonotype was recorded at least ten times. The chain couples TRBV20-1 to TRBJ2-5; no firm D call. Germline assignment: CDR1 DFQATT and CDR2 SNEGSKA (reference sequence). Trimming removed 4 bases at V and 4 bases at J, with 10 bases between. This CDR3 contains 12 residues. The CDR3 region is CSAIGLGETQYF. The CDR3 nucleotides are TGCAGTGCTATCGGTCTAGGAGAGACCCAGTACTTC.

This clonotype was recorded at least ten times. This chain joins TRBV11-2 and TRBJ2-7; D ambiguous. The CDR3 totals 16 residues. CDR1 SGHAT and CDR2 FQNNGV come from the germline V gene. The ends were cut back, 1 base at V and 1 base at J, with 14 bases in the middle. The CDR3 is CASSLGGRKISYEQYF. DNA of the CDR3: TGTGCCAGCAGCTTAGGAGGACGGAAGATTTCCTACGAGCAGTACTTC.

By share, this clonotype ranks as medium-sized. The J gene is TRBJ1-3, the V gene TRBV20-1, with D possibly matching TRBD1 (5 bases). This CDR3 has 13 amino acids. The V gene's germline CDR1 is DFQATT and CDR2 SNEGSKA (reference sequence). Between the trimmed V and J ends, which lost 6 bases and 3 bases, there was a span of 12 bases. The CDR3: CSAADTGGNTIYF. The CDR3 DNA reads TGCAGTGCCGCTGATACAGGTGGAAACACCATATATTTT.

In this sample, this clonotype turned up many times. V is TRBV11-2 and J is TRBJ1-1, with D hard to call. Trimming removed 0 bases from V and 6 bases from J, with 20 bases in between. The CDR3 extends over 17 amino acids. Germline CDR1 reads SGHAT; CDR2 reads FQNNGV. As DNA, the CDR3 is TGTGCCAGCAGCTTAGAAGCAGGAGCAACGTTACGAGCTGAAGCTTTCTTT. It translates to CASSLEAGATLRAEAFF.

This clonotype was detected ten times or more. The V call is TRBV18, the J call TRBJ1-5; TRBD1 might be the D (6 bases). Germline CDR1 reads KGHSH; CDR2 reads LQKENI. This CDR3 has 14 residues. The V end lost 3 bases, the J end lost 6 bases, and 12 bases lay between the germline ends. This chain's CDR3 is CASSPDGGGQPQHF. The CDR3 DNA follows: TGTGCCAGCTCACCGGACGGAGGGGGTCAGCCCCAGCATTTT. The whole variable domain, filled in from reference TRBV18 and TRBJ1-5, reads NAGVMQNPRHLVRRRGQEARLRCSPMKGHSHVYWYRQLPEEGLKFMVYLQKENIIDESGMPKERFSAEFPKEGPSILRIQQVVRGDSAAYFCASSPDGGGQPQHFGDGTRLSIL.

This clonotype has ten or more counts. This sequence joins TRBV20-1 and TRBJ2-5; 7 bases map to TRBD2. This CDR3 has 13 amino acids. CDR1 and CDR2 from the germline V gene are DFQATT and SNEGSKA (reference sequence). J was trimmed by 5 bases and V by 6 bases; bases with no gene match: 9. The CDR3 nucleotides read TGCAGTGCGGGGGGGGGGTCATGGGAGACCCAGTACTTC. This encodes CSAGGGSWETQYF.

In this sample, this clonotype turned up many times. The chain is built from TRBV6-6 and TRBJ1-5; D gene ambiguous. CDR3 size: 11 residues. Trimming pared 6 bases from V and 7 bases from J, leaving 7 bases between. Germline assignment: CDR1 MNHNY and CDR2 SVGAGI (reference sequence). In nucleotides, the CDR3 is TGTGCCAGCAGCCATGGGCAGCCCCAGCATTTT. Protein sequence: CASSHGQPQHF.

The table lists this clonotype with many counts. The CDR3: CASSSGRVFSDTQYF. The DNA of the CDR3 is TGCGCCAGCAGCTCCGGCAGGGTGTTTTCAGATACGCAGTATTTT. The J gene is TRBJ2-3, the V gene TRBV5-1, with TRBD1 as a possible D gene (5 bases). The CDR3 contains 15 residues. Trimming took 3 bases from V and 4 from J, leaving 15 bases between them. Germline V gives CDR1 SGHRS, CDR2 YFSETQ.

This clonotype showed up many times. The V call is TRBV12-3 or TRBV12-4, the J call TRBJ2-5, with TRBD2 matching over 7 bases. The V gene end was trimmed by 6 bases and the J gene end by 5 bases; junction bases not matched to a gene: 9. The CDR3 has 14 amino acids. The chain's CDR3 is CASSETSTGETQYF. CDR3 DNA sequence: TGTGCCAGCAGCGAGACTAGCACGGGGGAGACCCAGTACTTC.

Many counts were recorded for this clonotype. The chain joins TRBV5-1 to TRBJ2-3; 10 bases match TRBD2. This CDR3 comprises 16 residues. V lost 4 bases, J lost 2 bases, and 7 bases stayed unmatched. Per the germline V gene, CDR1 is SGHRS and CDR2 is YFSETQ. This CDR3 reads CASSPKTSGVTDTQYF. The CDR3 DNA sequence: TGCGCCAGCAGCCCCAAAACTAGCGGGGTCACAGATACGCAGTATTTT.

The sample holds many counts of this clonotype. CDR3 sequence (DNA): TGCAGTGCCCCCGCGACAGGGGGCAACAATCAGCCCCAGCATTTT. The encoded protein is CSAPATGGNNQPQHF. The chain combines TRBV20-1 with TRBJ1-5; TRBD1 matches at 10 bases. Germline V gives CDR1 DFQATT, CDR2 SNEGSKA (reference sequence). V shed 6 bases and J 3 bases; nucleotides not matched to a gene: 8. This CDR3 is 15 amino acids long.

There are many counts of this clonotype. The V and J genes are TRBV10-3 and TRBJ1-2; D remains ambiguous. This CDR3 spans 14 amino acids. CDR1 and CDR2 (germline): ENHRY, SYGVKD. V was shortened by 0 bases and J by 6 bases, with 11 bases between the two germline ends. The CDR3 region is CAISESMFVNGYTF. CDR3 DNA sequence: TGTGCCATCAGTGAGTCTATGTTTGTCAATGGCTACACCTTC.

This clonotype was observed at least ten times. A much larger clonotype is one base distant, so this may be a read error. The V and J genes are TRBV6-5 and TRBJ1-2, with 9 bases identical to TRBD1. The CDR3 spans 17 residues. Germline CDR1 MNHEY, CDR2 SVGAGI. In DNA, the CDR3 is TGTGCCAGCAGTTACGGGTCATATACAGGGGGCCACTATGGCTACGCCTTC. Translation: CASSYGSYTGGHYGYAF.

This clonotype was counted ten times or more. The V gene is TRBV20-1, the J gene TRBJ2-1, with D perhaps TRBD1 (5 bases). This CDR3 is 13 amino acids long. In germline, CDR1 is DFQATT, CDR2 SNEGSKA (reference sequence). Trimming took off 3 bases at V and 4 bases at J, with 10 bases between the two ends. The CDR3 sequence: CSASIDSYNEQFF. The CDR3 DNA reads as TGCAGTGCTAGTATTGACAGTTACAATGAGCAGTTCTTC.

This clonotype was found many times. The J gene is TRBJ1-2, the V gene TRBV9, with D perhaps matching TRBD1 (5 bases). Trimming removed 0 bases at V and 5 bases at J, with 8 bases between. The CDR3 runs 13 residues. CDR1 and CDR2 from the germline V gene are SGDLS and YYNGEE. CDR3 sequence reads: CASSVAAGYGYTF. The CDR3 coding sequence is TGTGCCAGCAGCGTAGCGGCAGGGTATGGCTACACCTTC. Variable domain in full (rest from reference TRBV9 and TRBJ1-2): DSGVTQTPKHLITATGQRVTLRCSPRSGDLSVYWYQQSLDQGLQFLIQYYNGEERAKGNILERFSAQQFPDLHSELNLSSLELGDSALYFCASSVAAGYGYTFGSGTRLTVV.

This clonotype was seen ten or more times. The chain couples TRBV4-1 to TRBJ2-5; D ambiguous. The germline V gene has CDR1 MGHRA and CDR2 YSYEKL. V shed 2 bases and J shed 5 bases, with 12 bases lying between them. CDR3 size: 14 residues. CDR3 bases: TGCGCCAGCAGCCAAACCTGGGGTCGGGAGACCCAGTACTTC. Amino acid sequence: CASSQTWGRETQYF.

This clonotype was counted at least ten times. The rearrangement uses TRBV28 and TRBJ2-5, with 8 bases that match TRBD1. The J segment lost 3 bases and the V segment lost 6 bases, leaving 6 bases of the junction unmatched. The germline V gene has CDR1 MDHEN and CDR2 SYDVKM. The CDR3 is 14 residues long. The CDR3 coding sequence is TGTGCCAGCAGCCGTGGACAGGGAAAAGAGACCCAGTACTTC. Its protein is CASSRGQGKETQYF.

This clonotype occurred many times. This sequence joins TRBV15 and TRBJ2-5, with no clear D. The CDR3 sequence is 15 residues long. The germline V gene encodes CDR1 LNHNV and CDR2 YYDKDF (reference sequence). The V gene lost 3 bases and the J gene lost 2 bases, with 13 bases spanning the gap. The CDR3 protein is CATSSRHIQQETQYF. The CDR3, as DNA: TGTGCCACCAGCAGTCGTCACATACAACAAGAGACCCAGTACTTC.

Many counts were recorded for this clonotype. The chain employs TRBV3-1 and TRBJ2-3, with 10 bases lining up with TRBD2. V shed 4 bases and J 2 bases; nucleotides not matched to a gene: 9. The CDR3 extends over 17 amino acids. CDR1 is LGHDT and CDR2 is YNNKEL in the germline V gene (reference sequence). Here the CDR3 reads CASSLDYSGGNTDTQYF. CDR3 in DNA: TGTGCCAGCAGCCTAGACTATAGCGGGGGGAACACAGATACGCAGTATTTT.